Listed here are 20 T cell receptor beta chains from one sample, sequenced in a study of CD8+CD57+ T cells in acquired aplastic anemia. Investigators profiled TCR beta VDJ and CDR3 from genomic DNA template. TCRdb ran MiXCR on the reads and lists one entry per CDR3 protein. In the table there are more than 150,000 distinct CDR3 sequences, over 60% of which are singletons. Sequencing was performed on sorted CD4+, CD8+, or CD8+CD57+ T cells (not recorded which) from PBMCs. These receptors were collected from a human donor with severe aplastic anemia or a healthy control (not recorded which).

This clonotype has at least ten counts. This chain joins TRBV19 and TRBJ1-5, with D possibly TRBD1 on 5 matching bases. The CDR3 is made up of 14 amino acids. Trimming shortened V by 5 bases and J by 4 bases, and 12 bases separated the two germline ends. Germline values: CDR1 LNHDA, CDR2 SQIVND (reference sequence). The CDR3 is CASSFRDHNQPQHF. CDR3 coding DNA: TGTGCCAGTAGTTTCCGGGACCATAATCAGCCCCAGCATTTT.

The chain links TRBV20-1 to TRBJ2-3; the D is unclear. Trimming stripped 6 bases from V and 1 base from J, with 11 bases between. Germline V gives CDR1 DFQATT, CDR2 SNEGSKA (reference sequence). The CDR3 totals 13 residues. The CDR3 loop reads CSAQVAGTDTQYF. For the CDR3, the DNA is TGCAGTGCCCAGGTGGCGGGCACAGATACGCAGTATTTT.

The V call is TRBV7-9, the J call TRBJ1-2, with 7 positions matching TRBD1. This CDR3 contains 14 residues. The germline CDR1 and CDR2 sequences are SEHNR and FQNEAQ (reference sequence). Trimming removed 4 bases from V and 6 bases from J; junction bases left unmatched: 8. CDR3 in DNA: TGTGCCAGCAGCTCCGACGGAACAGGGGATGGCTACACCTTC. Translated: CASSSDGTGDGYTF.

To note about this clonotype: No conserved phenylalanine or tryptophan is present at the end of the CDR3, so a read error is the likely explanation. This chain's CDR3 is CSARGFNNNEQFL. For the CDR3, the DNA is TGCAGTGCTAGGGGGTTCAATAACAATGAGCAGTTCCTC. V usage is TRBV20-1 and J usage is TRBJ2-1; D unclear. Trimming shortened V by 3 bases and J by 5 bases, and 11 bases separated the two germline ends. This CDR3 spans 13 amino acids. The germline V gene has CDR1 DFQATT and CDR2 SNEGSKA (reference sequence).

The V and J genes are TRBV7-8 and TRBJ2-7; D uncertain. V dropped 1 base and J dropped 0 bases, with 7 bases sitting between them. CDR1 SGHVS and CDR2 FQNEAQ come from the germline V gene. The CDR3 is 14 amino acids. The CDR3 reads CASSLEGHSYEQYF. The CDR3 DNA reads TGTGCCAGCAGCTTAGAGGGCCACTCCTACGAGCAGTACTTC.

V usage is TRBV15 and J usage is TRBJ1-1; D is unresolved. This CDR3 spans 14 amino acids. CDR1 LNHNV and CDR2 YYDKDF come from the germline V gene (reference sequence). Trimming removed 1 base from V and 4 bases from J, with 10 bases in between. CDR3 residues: CATSRVDGSTEAFF. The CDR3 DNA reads TGTGCCACCAGCAGAGTGGATGGGAGCACTGAAGCTTTCTTT.

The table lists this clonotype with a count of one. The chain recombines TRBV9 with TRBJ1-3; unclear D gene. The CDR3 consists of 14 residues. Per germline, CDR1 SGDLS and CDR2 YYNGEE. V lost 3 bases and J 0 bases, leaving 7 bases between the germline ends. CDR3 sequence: CASSDEGSGNTIYF. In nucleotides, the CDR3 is TGTGCCAGCAGCGACGAGGGCTCTGGAAACACCATATATTTT. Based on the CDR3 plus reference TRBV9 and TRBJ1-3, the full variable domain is DSGVTQTPKHLITATGQRVTLRCSPRSGDLSVYWYQQSLDQGLQFLIQYYNGEERAKGNILERFSAQQFPDLHSELNLSSLELGDSALYFCASSDEGSGNTIYFGEGSWLTVV.

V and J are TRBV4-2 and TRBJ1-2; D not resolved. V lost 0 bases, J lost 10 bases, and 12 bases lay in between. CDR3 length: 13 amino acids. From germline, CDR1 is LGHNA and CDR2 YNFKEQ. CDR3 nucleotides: TGTGCCAGCAGCCAAGATGGGGATCGTGTCTACACCTTC. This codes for CASSQDGDRVYTF.

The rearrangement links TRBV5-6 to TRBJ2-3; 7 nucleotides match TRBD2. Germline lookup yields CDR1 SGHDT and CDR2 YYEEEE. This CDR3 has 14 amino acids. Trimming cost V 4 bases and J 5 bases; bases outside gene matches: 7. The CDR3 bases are TGTGCCAGCAGCCCCGGGTGGGGGGGAGATACGCAGTATTTT. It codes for CASSPGWGGDTQYF.

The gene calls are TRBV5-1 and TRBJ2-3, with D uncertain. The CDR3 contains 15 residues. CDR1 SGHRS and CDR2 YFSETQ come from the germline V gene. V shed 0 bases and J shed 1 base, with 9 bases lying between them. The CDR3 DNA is TGCGCCAGCAGCTTGGAGTGGGGTGGCACAGATACGCAGTATTTT. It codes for CASSLEWGGTDTQYF.

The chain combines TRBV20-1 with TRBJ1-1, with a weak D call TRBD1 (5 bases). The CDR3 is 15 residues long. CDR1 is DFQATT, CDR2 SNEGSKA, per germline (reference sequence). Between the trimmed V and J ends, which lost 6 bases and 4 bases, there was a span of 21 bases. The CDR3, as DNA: TGCAGTGCGTACCCATTCCGACCCGGGACCACTGAAGCTTTCTTT. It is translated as CSAYPFRPGTTEAFF.

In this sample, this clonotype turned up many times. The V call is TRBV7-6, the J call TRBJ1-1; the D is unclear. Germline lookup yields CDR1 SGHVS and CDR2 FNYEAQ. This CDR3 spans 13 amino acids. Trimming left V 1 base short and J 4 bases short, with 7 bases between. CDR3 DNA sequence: TGTGCCAGCAGCTTAGGGTCTCTCACTGAAGCTTTCTTT. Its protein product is CASSLGSLTEAFF.

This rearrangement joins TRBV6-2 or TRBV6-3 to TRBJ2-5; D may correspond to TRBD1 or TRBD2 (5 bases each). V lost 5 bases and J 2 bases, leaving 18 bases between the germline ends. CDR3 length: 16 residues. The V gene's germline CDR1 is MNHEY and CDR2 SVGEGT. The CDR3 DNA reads TGTGCCAGCAGTCCCCCGGGGACGGGTGGTCAAGAGACCCAGTACTTC. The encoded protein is CASSPPGTGGQETQYF.

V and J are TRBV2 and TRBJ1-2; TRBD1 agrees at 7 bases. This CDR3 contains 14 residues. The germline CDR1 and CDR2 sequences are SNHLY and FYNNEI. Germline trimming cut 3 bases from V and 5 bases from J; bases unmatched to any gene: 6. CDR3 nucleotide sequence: TGTGCCAGCAGTGACCATAACAGGGGATATGGCTACACCTTC. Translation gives CASSDHNRGYGYTF.

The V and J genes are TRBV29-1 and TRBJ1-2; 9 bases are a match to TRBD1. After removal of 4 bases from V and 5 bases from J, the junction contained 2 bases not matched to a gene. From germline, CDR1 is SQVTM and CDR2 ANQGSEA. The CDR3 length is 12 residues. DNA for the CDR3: TGCAGCGTTGGGACAGGGGCGTATGGCTACACCTTC. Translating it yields CSVGTGAYGYTF. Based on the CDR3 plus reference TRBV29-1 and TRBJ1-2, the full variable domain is SAVISQKPSRDICQRGTSLTIQCQVDSQVTMMFWYRQQPGQSLTLIATANQGSEATYESGFVIDKFPISRPNLTFSTLTVSNMSPEDSSIYLCSVGTGAYGYTFGSGTRLTVV.

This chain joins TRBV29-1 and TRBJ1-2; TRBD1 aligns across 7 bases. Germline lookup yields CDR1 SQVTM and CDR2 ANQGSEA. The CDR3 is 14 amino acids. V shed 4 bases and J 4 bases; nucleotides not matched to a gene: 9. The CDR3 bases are TGCAGCGTTGCAGGGGGAGGGCGGACCTATGGCTACACCTTC. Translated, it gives CSVAGGGRTYGYTF.

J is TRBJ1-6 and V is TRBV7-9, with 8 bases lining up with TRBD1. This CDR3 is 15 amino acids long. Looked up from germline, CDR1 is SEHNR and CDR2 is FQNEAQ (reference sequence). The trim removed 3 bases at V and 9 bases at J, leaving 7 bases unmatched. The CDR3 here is CASSFETGGSSPLHF. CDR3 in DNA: TGTGCCAGCAGCTTTGAAACAGGGGGGAGTTCACCCCTCCACTTT.

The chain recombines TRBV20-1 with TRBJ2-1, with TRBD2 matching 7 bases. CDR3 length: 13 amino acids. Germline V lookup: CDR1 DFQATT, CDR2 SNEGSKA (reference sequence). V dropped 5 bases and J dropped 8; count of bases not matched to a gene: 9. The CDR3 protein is CSAQGLWEDEQFF. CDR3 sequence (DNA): TGCAGTGCTCAGGGACTATGGGAGGATGAGCAGTTCTTC.

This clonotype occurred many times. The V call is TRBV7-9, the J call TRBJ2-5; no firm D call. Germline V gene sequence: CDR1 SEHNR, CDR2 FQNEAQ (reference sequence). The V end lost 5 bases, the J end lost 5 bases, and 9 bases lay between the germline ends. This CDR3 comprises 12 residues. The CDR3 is CASSNQKETQYF. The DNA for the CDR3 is TGTGCCAGCAGCAATCAGAAGGAGACCCAGTACTTC.

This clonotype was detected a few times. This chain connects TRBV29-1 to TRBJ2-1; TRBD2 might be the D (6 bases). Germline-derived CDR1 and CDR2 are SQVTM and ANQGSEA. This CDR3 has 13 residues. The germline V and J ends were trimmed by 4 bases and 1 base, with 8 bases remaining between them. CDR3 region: CSVVGGSYNEQFF. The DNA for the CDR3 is TGCAGCGTTGTCGGGGGTTCCTACAATGAGCAGTTCTTC.